These T cell receptor beta chains were read from a single sample in a study of T cells in localized non-small cell lung cancer. TCRdb's table, derived via immunoSEQ multiplex PCR, lists solely in-frame clones and lacks some. The profile shows around 69,000 clones, 90% of them singletons. The input for sequencing was peripheral blood, taken before any cancer treatment. The receptors were gathered from a woman aged 40-75 years with stage I lung adenocarcinoma. Each CDR3 is given with its conserved first and last residue.

v_gene | len | CDR3aa
TRBV7-2 | 15 | CASSNLLLAGGEQYF
TRBV5-4 | 17 | CASSLEWGTSGTDTQYF
TRBV6-1 | 13 | CASKPLELYEQYF
TRBV10-3 | 13 | CAASGRGSYEQYF
TRBV7-9 | 12 | CASRQGDEKLFF
TRBV29-1 | 13 | CSVEGQGNTEAFF
TRBV6-6 | 14 | CASSKDRLQETQYF
TRBV7-8 | 13 | CASSTRRDNEQFF
TRBV5-1 | 19 | CASSARFLLSGKDSYEQYF
TRBV2 | 16 | CASIGTSGGSYGELFF
TRBV9 | 15 | CASSVISGGFHEQYF
TRBV5-6 | 15 | CASSSPTVRDEKLFF
TRBV28 | 15 | CASSPGTGSVHGYTF
TRBV19 | 16 | CASSIAGQGALYEQYF
TRBV10-2 | 13 | CASKRGPGYEQYF
TRBV9 | 16 | CASSVLSTGLVPGYTF
TRBV5-1 | 19 | CASSDRDRAAAGVNSPLHF
TRBV28 | 11 | CASSPYYEQYF
TRBV18 | 15 | CASSPPAGLNTEAFF
TRBV19 | 15 | CASSTGQGAIGELFF
TRBV19 | 15 | CASSSPSMSNQPQHF
TRBV5-4 | 15 | CASSLAGEMGNEQFF
TRBV6-5 | 13 | CASSPRTGREAFF
TRBV30 | 14 | CACPGDQNTGELFF
TRBV18 | 15 | CASSPNFRLGNTIYF
TRBV30 | 13 | CAWRRGGGNTIYF
TRBV5-5 | 14 | CASSLGGTGEKLFF
TRBV6-1 | 11 | CASRDNSPLHF
TRBV6-5 | 14 | CASSYSRTYYEQYF
TRBV4-2 | 18 | CASSQERRQGAVGNTIYF
TRBV12-5 | 16 | CASGRDRNYSGNTIYF
TRBV28 | 15 | CASSPEGQGVQGYTF
TRBV27 | 15 | CASSVPGLGTGELFF
TRBV5-4 | 14 | CASSEPGRQETQYF
TRBV6-6 | 14 | CASSSNPDRAKQFF
TRBV5-5 | 16 | CASSSLQGGSVETQYF
TRBV6-5 | 13 | CASSNDRAGGAFF
TRBV10-3 | 15 | CAISEPWAGIDEQFF
TRBV30 | 11 | CAWSADVTQYF
TRBV4-3 | 15 | CASSQGGGYDYGYTF
TRBV23-1 | 15 | CASSQTGPDQETQYF
TRBV11-1 | 14 | CASSRTGNSKRAFF
TRBV19 | 15 | CASSIPGQGSSPLHF
TRBV6-5 | 15 | CASSYSARGDPGYTF
TRBV7-6 | 15 | CASSSGTSGSYEQYF